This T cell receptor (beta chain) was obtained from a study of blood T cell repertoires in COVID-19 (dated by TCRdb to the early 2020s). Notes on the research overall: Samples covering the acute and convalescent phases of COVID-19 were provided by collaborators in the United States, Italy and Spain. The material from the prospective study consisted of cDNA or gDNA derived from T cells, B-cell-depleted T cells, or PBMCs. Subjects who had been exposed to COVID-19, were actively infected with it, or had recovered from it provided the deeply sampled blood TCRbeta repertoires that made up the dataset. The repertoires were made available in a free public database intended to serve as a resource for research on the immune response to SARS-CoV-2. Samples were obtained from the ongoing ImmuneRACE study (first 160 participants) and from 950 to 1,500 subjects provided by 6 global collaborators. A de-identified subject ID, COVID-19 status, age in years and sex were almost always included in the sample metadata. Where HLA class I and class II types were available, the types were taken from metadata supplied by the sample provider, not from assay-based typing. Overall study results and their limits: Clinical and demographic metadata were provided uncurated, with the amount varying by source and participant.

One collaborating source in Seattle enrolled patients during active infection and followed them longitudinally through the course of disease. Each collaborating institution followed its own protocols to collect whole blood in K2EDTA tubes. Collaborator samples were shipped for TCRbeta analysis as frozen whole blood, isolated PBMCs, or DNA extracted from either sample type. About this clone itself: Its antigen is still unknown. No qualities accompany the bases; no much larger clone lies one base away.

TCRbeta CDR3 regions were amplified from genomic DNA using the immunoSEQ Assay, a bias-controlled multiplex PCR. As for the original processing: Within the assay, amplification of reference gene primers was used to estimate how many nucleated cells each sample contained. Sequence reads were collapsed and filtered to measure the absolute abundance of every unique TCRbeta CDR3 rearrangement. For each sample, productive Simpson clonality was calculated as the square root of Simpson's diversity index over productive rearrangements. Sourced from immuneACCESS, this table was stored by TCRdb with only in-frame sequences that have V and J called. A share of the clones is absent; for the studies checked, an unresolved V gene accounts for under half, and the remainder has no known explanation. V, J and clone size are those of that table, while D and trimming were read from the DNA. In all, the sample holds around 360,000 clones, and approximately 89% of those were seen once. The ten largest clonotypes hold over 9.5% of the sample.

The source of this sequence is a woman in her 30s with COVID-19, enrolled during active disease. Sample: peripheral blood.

The CDR3 in this case is CASSDHRLIGYEQYF. The DNA sequence follows: TGTGCCAGCAGCGACCACAGGTTGATAGGCTACGAGCAGTACTTC. The sequence is built from TRBV7-8 and TRBJ2-7, with a tentative D gene TRBD1 over 5 matching bases. The germline V gene encodes CDR1 SGHVS and CDR2 FQNEAQ. Trimming removed 5 bases from V and 3 bases from J, leaving 17 bases between the germline ends. The CDR3 runs 15 residues from the cysteine to the phenylalanine. Just CDR3 DNA is preserved here, 45 bases in frame from base 1.